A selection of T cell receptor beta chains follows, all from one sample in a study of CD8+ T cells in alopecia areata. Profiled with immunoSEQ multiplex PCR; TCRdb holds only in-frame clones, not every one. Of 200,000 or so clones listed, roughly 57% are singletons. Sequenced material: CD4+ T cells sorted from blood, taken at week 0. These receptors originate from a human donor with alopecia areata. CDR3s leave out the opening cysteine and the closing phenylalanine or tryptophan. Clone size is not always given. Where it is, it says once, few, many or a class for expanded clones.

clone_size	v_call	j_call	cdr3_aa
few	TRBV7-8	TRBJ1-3	ASSSGTTGNTIY
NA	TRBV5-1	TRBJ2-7	ASSLGSGSVANEQY
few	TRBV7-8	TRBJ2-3	ASSLAQGLAGLRDTQY
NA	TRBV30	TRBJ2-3	AWGTVTDTQY
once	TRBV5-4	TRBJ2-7	ASSFRQAGEQY
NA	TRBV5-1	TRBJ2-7	ASSFGTYEQY
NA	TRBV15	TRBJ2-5	ATSRGRGETQY
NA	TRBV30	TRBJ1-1	AWSVLTASNTEAF
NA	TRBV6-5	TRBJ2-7	ASSSYNRSYEQY
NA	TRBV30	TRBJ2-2	AWGQGVTGELF
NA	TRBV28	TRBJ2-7	ASSPYVGGGQQTYEQY
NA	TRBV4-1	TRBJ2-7	ASSHTGGPSYEQY
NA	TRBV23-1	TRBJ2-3	ASSHSGIPNSTDTQY
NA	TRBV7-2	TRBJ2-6	ASSLGSGANVLT
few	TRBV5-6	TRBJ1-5	ETSNQPQH
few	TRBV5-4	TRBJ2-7	ASSLGRGATYEQY
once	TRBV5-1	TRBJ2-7	ASSSRDRGYEQY
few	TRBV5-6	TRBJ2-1	ASSWTSGRAPGNEQF
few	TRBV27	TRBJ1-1	ASSPRVLNTEAF
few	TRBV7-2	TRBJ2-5	ASSLAGPGETQY
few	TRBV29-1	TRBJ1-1	SGTGWNTEAF
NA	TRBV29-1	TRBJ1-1	SGADRVGEAF
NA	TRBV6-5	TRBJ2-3	ASSYSTDTDTQY
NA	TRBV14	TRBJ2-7	ASSPLNGLTKEQY
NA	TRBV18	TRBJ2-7	ASSPTPYEQY
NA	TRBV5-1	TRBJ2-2	ASSRRRTSGMAYTGELF
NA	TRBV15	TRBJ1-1	ATSRENEGTEAF
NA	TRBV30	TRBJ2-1	AWGRVDRVRDEQF
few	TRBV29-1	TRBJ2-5	SVVASRVGETQY
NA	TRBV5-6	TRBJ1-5	ASSPPTGHSNQPQH
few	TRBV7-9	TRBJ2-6	ASRTTGAGANVLT
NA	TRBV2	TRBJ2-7	ASSDLGPLGYEQY
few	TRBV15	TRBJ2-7	ATSREGGGYEQY
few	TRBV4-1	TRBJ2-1	ASSLLAGVRVNEQF
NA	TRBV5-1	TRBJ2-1	ASSEEGVAPNNEQF
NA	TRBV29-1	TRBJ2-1	SVEARQGQF
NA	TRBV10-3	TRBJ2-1	AISESARTGGRDEQF
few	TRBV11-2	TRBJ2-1	ASSGQPGRSSEQF
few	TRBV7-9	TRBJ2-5	ASSSQGSRGETQY
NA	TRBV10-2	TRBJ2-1	ASMGTSGNNEQF
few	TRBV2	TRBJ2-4	ASSVTSGENIQY
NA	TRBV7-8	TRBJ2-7	ASSLGTNYEQY
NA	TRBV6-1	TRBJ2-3	ASRRLAGGTDTQY
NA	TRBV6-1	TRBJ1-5	ASSEGRGQPQH
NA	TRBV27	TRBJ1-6	ASSPGPIRSHNSPLH
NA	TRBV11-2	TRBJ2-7	ASSLLPPASGDEQY
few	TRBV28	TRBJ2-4	ASSRQILAKNIQY
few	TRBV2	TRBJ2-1	ASSGAGGVSYNEQF
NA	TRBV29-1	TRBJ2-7	SLGHPTGEQY
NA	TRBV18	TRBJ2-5	ASSPGHYLETQY
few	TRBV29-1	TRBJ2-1	SVALRSSVIAEQF
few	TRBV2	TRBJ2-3	ASSDILTGHQKGDTQY
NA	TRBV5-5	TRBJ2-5	ASSLYGTEETQY
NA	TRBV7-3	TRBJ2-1	ASSLIRLAGSDEQF
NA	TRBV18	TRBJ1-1	ASSPTGLGTEAF